Listed below are T cell receptor beta chains from one sample, sequenced in a study of cytomegalovirus exposure and HLA in healthy donors. This table comes from immunoSEQ multiplex PCR, and its TCRdb copy is limited to in-frame clones, with some not included. The sample yields some 150,000 clones, 70% to 80% seen once. Sequencing was performed on PBMCs. The receptors derive from a woman aged 60-75 years in good health and CMV-seropositive. Each CDR3 is given with its conserved first and last residue. Fields, in order: D gene, J gene, V gene, clone size, CDR3 DNA, CDR3 protein. A D gene is named only where the DNA matches it firmly. Clone size appears in some rows only: once, few, many, or a class for an expanded clone.

TRBD1	TRBJ1-3	TRBV7-2	.	TGTGCCAGCAGCTCTCCCGGGACAGGGAACACCATATATTTT	CASSSPGTGNTIYF
.	TRBJ1-2	TRBV5-1	.	TGCGCCAGCAGCATCTCAGGGGACTATGGCTACACCTTC	CASSISGDYGYTF
.	TRBJ2-7	TRBV5-1	few	TGCGCCAGCAGCCGCCGAGGGGGGACTAACGCGGACGAGCAGTACTTC	CASSRRGGTNADEQYF
.	TRBJ1-1	TRBV6-1	few	TGTGCCAGCAGTGCAATACAGGGTAACACTGAAGCTTTCTTT	CASSAIQGNTEAFF
.	TRBJ2-3	TRBV14	.	TGTGCCAGCAGCCAAGAACGCAGGGGTCCTAGCACAGATACGCAGTATTTT	CASSQERRGPSTDTQYF
.	TRBJ1-1	TRBV6-5	.	TGTGCCAGCAGTTACTCGAGGCAGAACACTGAAGCTTTCTTT	CASSYSRQNTEAFF
.	TRBJ1-1	TRBV5-5	.	TGTGCCAGCAGCGCTACAGGTAACACTGAAGCTTTCTTT	CASSATGNTEAFF
TRBD2	TRBJ2-1	TRBV9	few	TGTGCCAGCAGCGCGGGACTAGCGCTTTACAATGAGCAGTTCTTC	CASSAGLALYNEQFF
.	TRBJ1-2	TRBV19	few	TGTGCCAGTAGTGGACAAGCAGCTAACTATGGCTACACCTTC	CASSGQAANYGYTF
TRBD2	TRBJ2-7	TRBV18	.	TGTGCCAGCTCACTTTCCGGGACTACCTACGAGCAGTACTTC	CASSLSGTTYEQYF
.	TRBJ1-3	TRBV28	.	TGTGCCAGCAGTTTATCGTACGGAGCCTCTGGAAACACCATATATTTT	CASSLSYGASGNTIYF
TRBD1	TRBJ2-3	TRBV19	.	TGTGCCAGTAGTCCCCTTGAGACAGGGAGCCATACGCAGTATTTT	CASSPLETGSHTQYF
TRBD2	TRBJ2-1	TRBV7-9	.	TGTGCCAGCAGCTTAGCGGGAGGGTACAATGAGCAGTTCTTC	CASSLAGGYNEQFF
.	TRBJ2-1	TRBV5-1	.	TGCGCCAGCAGCTCAAGGGCAGGGGAGTATAATGAGCAGTTCTTC	CASSSRAGEYNEQFF
.	TRBJ1-2	TRBV5-6	.	TGTGCCAGCAGCTTGGGGGCAGGGGTAACATCCTATGGCTACACCTTC	CASSLGAGVTSYGYTF
.	TRBJ2-1	TRBV29-1	.	TGCAGCGTTGAAACTAGCTCCTACAATGAGCAGTTCTTC	CSVETSSYNEQFF
.	TRBJ1-2	TRBV10-3	.	TGTGCCATCAGTGAGGCAGGGGACTATGGCTACACCTTC	CAISEAGDYGYTF
TRBD2	TRBJ2-5	TRBV5-4	.	TGTGCCAGCAGCCGCGCAGCGGGAGGTAAAGAGACCCAGTACTTC	CASSRAAGGKETQYF
.	TRBJ1-1	TRBV10-3	.	TGTGCCATCACCGACAGCTTGAACACTGAAGCTTTCTTT	CAITDSLNTEAFF
TRBD1	TRBJ1-2	TRBV28	.	TGTGCCAGCAGTCACCGGGACAGGGAGGTCTATGGCTACACCTTC	CASSHRDREVYGYTF
TRBD2	TRBJ2-1	TRBV5-1	.	TGCGCCAGCAGCTTGGGGACTAGCGGGAGAGGTCCTAGGGGCTTTGGTGAGCAGTTCTTC	CASSLGTSGRGPRGFGEQFF
.	TRBJ1-3	TRBV6-5	.	TGTGCCAGCAGGAGACAGGCGGGGGCTGGAAACACCATATATTTT	CASRRQAGAGNTIYF
.	TRBJ2-7	TRBV28	.	TGTGCCAGCAAGGGAACAGGGTCTTACGAGCAGTACTTC	CASKGTGSYEQYF
.	TRBJ2-7	TRBV5-1	.	TGCGCCAGCAGCTTGGGTCAGGCGACCTACGAGCAGTACTTC	CASSLGQATYEQYF
.	TRBJ2-1	TRBV29-1	.	TGCAGCGTCGCTCAGTACAATGAGCAGTTCTTC	CSVAQYNEQFF
TRBD2	TRBJ2-7	TRBV11-3	.	TGTGCCAGCAGCTTAGATCGGGCTAGCGGGAGAGGTCCCCCGGAGCAGTACTTC	CASSLDRASGRGPPEQYF
.	TRBJ1-2	TRBV28	few	TGTGCCAGCAGGCCGGGATCCTCATGGGGCTACACCTTC	CASRPGSSWGYTF
.	TRBJ2-5	TRBV29-1	.	TGCAGCGTCTCCCCGGGACCCCGGGGAGGAGAGACCCAGTACTTC	CSVSPGPRGGETQYF
TRBD2	TRBJ2-7	TRBV30	.	TGTGCCTGGAGTTTAGGTAGCGGGAGATACGAGCAGTACTTC	CAWSLGSGRYEQYF
TRBD1	TRBJ1-3	TRBV5-1	few	TGCGCCAGCAGCTTTAAGACAGGGGGCCCTGGAAACACCATATATTTT	CASSFKTGGPGNTIYF
.	TRBJ2-1	TRBV5-1	.	TGCGCCAGCAGCTTGGGTCCTGGGCTCTCCTACAATGAGCAGTTCTTC	CASSLGPGLSYNEQFF
.	TRBJ2-2	TRBV28	.	TGTGCCAGCAGACTCCCATTACAGGGAACCGGGGAGCTGTTTTTT	CASRLPLQGTGELFF
.	TRBJ1-1	TRBV5-4	.	TGTGCCAGCAGCCCTGCCGGTGGTAACACTGAAGCTTTCTTT	CASSPAGGNTEAFF
.	TRBJ1-5	TRBV10-3	once	TGTGCCATCAGTGTAACAGGATCGGGTCAGCCCCAGCATTTT	CAISVTGSGQPQHF
.	TRBJ2-1	TRBV5-1	.	TGCGCCAGCGCGGTCGAGGGAGCCTATTACAATGAGCAGTTCTTC	CASAVEGAYYNEQFF
.	TRBJ1-2	TRBV6-5	few	TGTGCCAGCAGTTACTCCCGCGGTAACTATGGCTACACCTTC	CASSYSRGNYGYTF
.	TRBJ1-5	TRBV6-6	few	TGTGCCAGCAGTTACTCCGGACAGATACGGGATCAGCCCCAGCATTTT	CASSYSGQIRDQPQHF
.	TRBJ1-2	TRBV5-8	once	TGTGCCAGCAGCGGCGGAGGGGCGAATGGCTACACCTTC	CASSGGGANGYTF
.	TRBJ2-4	TRBV15	.	TGTGCCACCAGCACAGAGGACAGCCTCGGGAACATTCAGTACTTC	CATSTEDSLGNIQYF
.	TRBJ2-7	TRBV21-1	few	TGTGAAAGGAGACAGGGAACCTACGAGCAGTACTTC	CERRQGTYEQYF
.	TRBJ1-1	TRBV27	once	TGTGCCAGCAGTTTATTAGCCGGAGGGTGGGACACTGAAGCTTTCTTT	CASSLLAGGWDTEAFF
.	TRBJ1-5	TRBV28	few	TGTGCCAGCTCGTATGGCAATCAGCCCCAGCATTTT	CASSYGNQPQHF
TRBD1	TRBJ1-2	TRBV5-6	.	TGTGCCAGCAGCGCCCCGGGACAGGGGGGCTATGGCTACACCTTC	CASSAPGQGGYGYTF
.	TRBJ1-1	TRBV27	.	TGTGCCAGCAGTTCCCCAGGGGTAAGAACTGAAGCTTTCTTT	CASSSPGVRTEAFF
.	TRBJ2-7	TRBV10-1	few	TGCGCCAGCAGTGCCCCAGGGTCCTACGAGCAGTACTTC	CASSAPGSYEQYF